Listed below are T cell receptor beta chains from one sample, sequenced in a study of blood T cell repertoires in COVID-19. Measured with immunoSEQ multiplex PCR; TCRdb has only the in-frame clones, and not every one. The sample consists of 78,000 or so clones, roughly 86% of them appearing once. The specimen sequenced was peripheral blood. These receptors all stem from a man aged 50 or older with active or convalescent COVID-19. The CDR3 runs from the conserved cysteine through the conserved F or W. D genes are given only for firm matches. Size values are once, few and many counts, or a class for expanded clones, and some rows have none.

TGTGCCAGCAGCTTAGTATATACAGGGGCCCCCTATGGCTACACCTTC CASSLVYTGAPYGYTF TRBD1 TRBV7-9 . TRBJ1-2
TGTGCCAGCAGTGGCGGGGGGGCCGGAAGCACAGATACGCAGTATTTT CASSGGGAGSTDTQYF TRBD2 TRBV6-6 . TRBJ2-3
TGTGCCAGCAGTGAAGAGGGCAGAGGCTACAATGAGCAGTTCTTC CASSEEGRGYNEQFF . TRBV25-1 . TRBJ2-1
TGTGCCAGCAGCCAAGGGGCCTGGAAGACCCAGTACTTC CASSQGAWKTQYF . TRBV14 . TRBJ2-5
TGTGCCAGCAGTTTGGCAGGGCGGGAGACCCAGTACTTC CASSLAGRETQYF . TRBV12-3/TRBV12-4 . TRBJ2-5
TGTGCCAGCAGCTTAGGAGTCAGGGGGCTTAATGAGCAGTTCTTC CASSLGVRGLNEQFF TRBD1 TRBV7-8 . TRBJ2-1
TGTGCCAGCTCACCGTTACATTATAATTCACCCCTCCACTTT CASSPLHYNSPLHF . TRBV6-5 . TRBJ1-6
TGTGCCAGCAGCTCCGGACAGATCGGGACCCAGTACTTC CASSSGQIGTQYF . TRBV6-5 once TRBJ2-5
TGTGCCTGGAGCGAGACAGGGGTCGAGCAGTACTTC CAWSETGVEQYF TRBD1 TRBV30 once TRBJ2-7
TGTGCCACCGAGACAGGGGGAGGCCAGCCCCAGCATTTT CATETGGGQPQHF TRBD1 TRBV19 . TRBJ1-5
TGTGCCAGCACGGCCACTATGAACACTGAAGCTTTCTTT CASTATMNTEAFF . TRBV2 . TRBJ1-1
TGTGCCAGCAGTTCGGGAGGGAGCACAGATACGCAGTATTTT CASSSGGSTDTQYF TRBD2 TRBV25-1 . TRBJ2-3
TGTGCCAGCAGCTTATCGGAGCACAATGAGCAGTTCTTC CASSLSEHNEQFF . TRBV11-2 . TRBJ2-1
TGCGCCAGCAGCTTGGACAGGGGGCATGGCTACACCTTC CASSLDRGHGYTF TRBD1 TRBV5-1 few TRBJ1-2
TGTGCCAGCAGTGACGCTCGGGGGGCTCTGGGGGATACGCAGTATTTT CASSDARGALGDTQYF . TRBV2 . TRBJ2-3
TGCGCCAGCAGTCAATCGATTGGGGCAGGTAAAAACCAAGAGACCCAGTACTTC CASSQSIGAGKNQETQYF . TRBV23-1 . TRBJ2-5
TGTGCCAGCAGCTTACCGCATACAGGGAAGGGATTTTACAATGAGCAGTTCTTC CASSLPHTGKGFYNEQFF . TRBV7-8 . TRBJ2-1
TGTGCCATCAGTGGAGGGGGGGCGGATCAGCCCCAGCATTTT CAISGGGADQPQHF . TRBV10-3 . TRBJ1-5
TGTGCCAGTACCCCATATCCCCGGGAAGCGGGGGGATACAATGAGCAGTTCTTC CASTPYPREAGGYNEQFF TRBD2 TRBV19 . TRBJ2-1
TGCGCCAGCGGATCGGGACAGATGAACACTGAAGCTTTCTTT CASGSGQMNTEAFF TRBD1 TRBV5-1 . TRBJ1-1
TGTGCCAGCAGCACAGGACAGGGGTGGAACTATGGCTACACCTTC CASSTGQGWNYGYTF TRBD1 TRBV5-4 once TRBJ1-2
TGTGCCAGCAGTGTAGCGACTCCGGCTCAAGGGACCCAGTACTTC CASSVATPAQGTQYF . TRBV2 . TRBJ2-5
TGTGCCAGCAGCTTAGCACCTACGAACACTGAAGCTTTCTTT CASSLAPTNTEAFF . TRBV11-2 . TRBJ1-1
TGTGCCAGCAGCTTAGGGCTGGCGGGGAACGAGAATGAGCAGTTCTTC CASSLGLAGNENEQFF . TRBV7-6 . TRBJ2-1
TGTGCCAGCAGCTTAGGGACACCCAAAGGAAATCAGCCCCAGCATTTT CASSLGTPKGNQPQHF . TRBV7-8 . TRBJ1-5
TGCGCCAGCAGCCAAGTGGTAGCGTTTCGTGGCTACACCTTC CASSQVVAFRGYTF . TRBV4-1 . TRBJ1-2
TGTGCCAGCAGCCATTTAGAAAACGACAGGGTCGAGTTCTTC CASSHLENDRVEFF TRBD1 TRBV16 . TRBJ2-1
TGTGCCAGCAGATGGCAGGCTAACACTGAAGCTTTCTTT CASRWQANTEAFF . TRBV2 . TRBJ1-1